A single sample is the source of the 19 T cell receptor beta chains below, sequenced in a study of blood T cells in healthy people across ages. PCR was performed a second time for about 7 to 11 cycles using a sample-barcoded 5' primer and a J-beta primer mix. TCRdb ran MiXCR on the 5' RACE reads and lists one entry per CDR3 protein. The sample yields more than 450,000 distinct CDR3 sequences, around a quarter seen once. These data were also reused for a study on T cells of mothers and their children.

The specimen was blood. These receptors originate from a boy younger than 10 in good health.

The rearrangement uses TRBV29-1 and TRBJ2-7; a possible D gene is TRBD2 (6 bases). This CDR3 spans 13 amino acids. Germline V gene data show CDR1 as SQVTM and CDR2 as ANQGSEA. Trimming took off 5 bases at V and 3 bases at J, with 14 bases between the two ends. The CDR3 loop is CSVLQGGRYEQYF. CDR3 in DNA: TGCAGCGTTCTCCAGGGAGGACGCTACGAGCAGTACTTC.

The chain couples TRBV5-1 to TRBJ2-1; D call uncertain. This CDR3 comprises 14 residues. The germline gives CDR1 SGHRS, CDR2 YFSETQ. With 5 bases removed from V and 1 base from J, the gap between germline ends came to 10 bases. The CDR3 DNA reads TGCGCCAGCAGGGCTCCCGGGTCCTACAATGAGCAGTTCTTC. It is translated as CASRAPGSYNEQFF.

This chain uses TRBV6-4 with TRBJ2-2, with D hard to call. Germline V CDR1 and CDR2: MRHNA, SNTAGT. The V end was cut by 2 bases, the J end by 3 bases, with 4 bases between. The CDR3 consists of 13 residues. For the CDR3, the DNA is TGTGCCAGCAGTGACGGAGACACCGGGGAGCTGTTTTTT. Translated, it gives CASSDGDTGELFF.

This clonotype was seen a few times. This sequence joins TRBV7-9 and TRBJ2-5, with 7 nucleotides matching TRBD2. TRBJ2-1 explains the end of the DNA better; the J call may be wrong. This CDR3 comprises 17 residues. Germline V gene data show CDR1 as SEHNR and CDR2 as FQNEAQ (reference sequence). In nucleotides, the CDR3 is TGTGCCAGCAGCTTAGCGGAACTCCGAGATAGCGGGAATGAGCAGTTCTTC. Translation gives CASSLAELRDSGNEQFF.

The chain is built from TRBV13 and TRBJ2-7; no clear D. This CDR3 contains 12 residues. V dropped 6 bases and J dropped 5 bases, with 11 bases sitting between them. CDR1 PRHDT and CDR2 FYEKMQ come from the germline V gene (reference sequence). The CDR3 is CASSSDEDEQYF. Here the CDR3 DNA reads TGTGCCAGCAGTTCGGACGAAGACGAGCAGTACTTC.

The V gene is TRBV6-1, the J gene TRBJ1-2; 8 bases map to TRBD1. The CDR3 is made up of 16 amino acids. Trimming removed 8 bases from V and 2 bases from J; junction bases left unmatched: 13. In germline, CDR1 is MNHNS, CDR2 SASEGT. The CDR3 protein is CASATPGGEANYGYTF. CDR3 DNA sequence: TGTGCCAGCGCCACTCCAGGGGGCGAGGCGAACTATGGCTACACCTTC.

This clonotype has more than one count but fewer than ten. This chain connects TRBV6-5 to TRBJ2-5; D is perhaps TRBD1 or TRBD2 (5 bases each). Trimming removed 0 bases from V and 4 bases from J, with 12 bases in between. CDR3 length: 15 amino acids. Germline CDR1 and CDR2: MNHEY and SVGAGI. CDR3 nucleotides: TGTGCCAGCAGTTACTCAGACGGGGCAGCAGAGACCCAGTACTTC. Its protein product is CASSYSDGAAETQYF.

This chain connects TRBV5-1 to TRBJ2-5, with D possibly TRBD2 on 6 matching bases. Trimming removed 6 bases at V and 5 bases at J, with 17 bases between. Looked up from germline, CDR1 is SGHRS and CDR2 is YFSETQ. The CDR3 totals 14 residues. CDR3 region: CASKTGGAWETQYF. In nucleotides, the CDR3 is TGCGCCAGCAAGACCGGAGGGGCGTGGGAGACCCAGTACTTC.

As for this clonotype: Its ends do not fully match the called genes, so a read error is possible. The chain couples TRBV12-3 or TRBV12-4 to TRBJ2-3, with 14 bases identical to TRBD2. The CDR3 is made up of 17 amino acids. CDR3 nucleotides: TGTGCCAGCAGTCCCCGACTAGCGGGAGGGCCCGGAGATGCGCAGTATTTT. Residues: CASSPRLAGGPGDAQYF.

The chain uses TRBV29-1 and TRBJ2-7, with D perhaps TRBD1 or TRBD2 (6 bases each). This CDR3 contains 12 residues. V lost 8 bases and J lost 7, with 18 bases in between. From germline, CDR1 is SQVTM and CDR2 ANQGSEA. CDR3 coding DNA: TGCAGCCCCGAGGGGGGCGCGGGGGAGCAGTACTTC. It specifies CSPEGGAGEQYF.

The rearrangement links TRBV20-1 to TRBJ2-7; no reliable D call. Deletions cut 0 bases from V and 5 bases from J, with 14 bases between. CDR1 is DFQATT and CDR2 is SNEGSKA in the germline V gene (reference sequence). The CDR3 is made up of 14 amino acids. The CDR3 loop reads CSARDLYKSNEQYF. DNA for the CDR3: TGCAGTGCTAGAGATCTATATAAGTCCAACGAGCAGTACTTC.

This clonotype was detected once. Compared with germline, one end of the junction differs, possibly owing to a read error. The chain combines TRBV11-3 with TRBJ2-4; D unclear. From germline, CDR1 is SGHNT and CDR2 YENEEA. This CDR3 contains 9 residues. The CDR3 spells CASVPSRHF. DNA for the CDR3: TGTGCCAGCGTACCGAGTAGGCACTTC.

The gene calls are TRBV29-1 and TRBJ1-2; D is undetermined. V lost 7 bases to trimming and J lost 4 bases, with 16 bases between them. The CDR3 has 13 amino acids. CDR1 and CDR2 (germline): SQVTM, ANQGSEA. The CDR3 loop reads CSARTPAGYGYTF. CDR3 DNA: TGCAGCGCACGGACGCCCGCGGGCTATGGCTACACCTTC.

This clonotype was observed a few times. The chain is built from TRBV27 and TRBJ1-2; perhaps TRBD1 as D (6 bases). CDR3 length equals 13 residues. Germline V CDR1 and CDR2: MNHEY, SMNVEV (reference sequence). The V end lost 7 bases, the J end lost 5 bases, and 14 bases lay between the germline ends. The CDR3 bases are TGTGCCAGCATGCAGGGGATGGGTTATGGCTACACCTTC. It is translated as CASMQGMGYGYTF.

The V and J genes are TRBV27 and TRBJ2-5; 8 bases are a match to TRBD2. Germline V CDR1 and CDR2: MNHEY, SMNVEV (reference sequence). Germline trimming cut 5 bases from V and 1 base from J; bases unmatched to any gene: 12. The CDR3 extends over 17 amino acids. The CDR3 reads CASSRQAGGGRQETQYF. For the CDR3, the DNA is TGTGCCAGCAGTCGCCAGGCGGGAGGCGGTCGCCAAGAGACCCAGTACTTC.

The CDR3: CASTQGTATNEKLFF. DNA for the CDR3: TGTGCCAGCACCCAAGGAACGGCAACTAATGAAAAACTGTTTTTT. The genes are TRBV11-2 and TRBJ1-4; no reliable D call. CDR1 and CDR2 (germline): SGHAT, FQNNGV. Between the trimmed V and J ends, which lost 7 bases and 0 bases, there was a span of 12 bases. This CDR3 has 15 residues.

The chain joins TRBV6-1 to TRBJ2-6, with 8 bases aligning to TRBD1. This CDR3 has 17 residues. V lost 3 bases, J lost 0 bases, and 4 bases stayed unmatched. The germline gives CDR1 MNHNS, CDR2 SASEGT. In DNA form, the CDR3 reads TGTGCCAGCAGTGAGGACAGGGAAATCTCTGGGGCCAACGTCCTGACTTTC. Translating it yields CASSEDREISGANVLTF.

In its sample, this clonotype was seen a few times. The chain employs TRBV29-1 and TRBJ2-5, with TRBD1 matching 7 bases. Germline V CDR1 and CDR2: SQVTM, ANQGSEA. This CDR3 region has 13 residues. V dropped 6 bases and J dropped 1; count of bases not matched to a gene: 5. This CDR3 reads CSVGTALQETQYF. Here the CDR3 DNA reads TGCAGCGTCGGGACAGCGCTCCAAGAGACCCAGTACTTC.

This clonotype has a handful of counts. The V call is TRBV5-1, the J call TRBJ2-2, with TRBD1 matching over 10 bases. After removal of 0 bases from V and 2 bases from J, the junction contained 4 bases not matched to a gene. This CDR3 is 17 amino acids long. The V gene's germline CDR1 is SGHRS and CDR2 YFSETQ. This CDR3 is CASSLERTGGNTGELFF. In nucleotides, the CDR3 is TGCGCCAGCAGCTTGGAAAGGACAGGGGGAAACACCGGGGAGCTGTTTTTT.